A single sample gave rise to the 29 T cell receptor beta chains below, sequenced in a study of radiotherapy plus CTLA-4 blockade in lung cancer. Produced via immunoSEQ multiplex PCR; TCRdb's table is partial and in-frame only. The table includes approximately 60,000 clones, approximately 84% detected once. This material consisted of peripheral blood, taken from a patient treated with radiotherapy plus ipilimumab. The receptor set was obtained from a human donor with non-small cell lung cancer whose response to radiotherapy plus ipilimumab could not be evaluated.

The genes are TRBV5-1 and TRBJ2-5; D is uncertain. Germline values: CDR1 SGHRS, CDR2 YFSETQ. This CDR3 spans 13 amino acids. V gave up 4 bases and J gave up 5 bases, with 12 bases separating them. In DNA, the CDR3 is TGCGCCAGCAGCATAAGTGCCCAGGAGACCCAGTACTTC. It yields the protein CASSISAQETQYF.

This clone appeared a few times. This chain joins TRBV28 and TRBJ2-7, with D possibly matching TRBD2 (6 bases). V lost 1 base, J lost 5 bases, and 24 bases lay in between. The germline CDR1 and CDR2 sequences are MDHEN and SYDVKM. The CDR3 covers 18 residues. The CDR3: CASSLFMGGNRWVNEQYF. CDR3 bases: TGTGCCAGCAGTTTATTTATGGGGGGAAATCGGTGGGTCAACGAGCAGTACTTC.

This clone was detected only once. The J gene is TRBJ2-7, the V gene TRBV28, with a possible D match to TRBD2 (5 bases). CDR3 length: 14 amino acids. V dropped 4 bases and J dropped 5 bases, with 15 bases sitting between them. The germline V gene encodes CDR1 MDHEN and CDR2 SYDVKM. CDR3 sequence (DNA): TGTGCCAGCAGTTCCCGCTGGGGAGAGGACGAGCAGTACTTC. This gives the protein CASSSRWGEDEQYF.

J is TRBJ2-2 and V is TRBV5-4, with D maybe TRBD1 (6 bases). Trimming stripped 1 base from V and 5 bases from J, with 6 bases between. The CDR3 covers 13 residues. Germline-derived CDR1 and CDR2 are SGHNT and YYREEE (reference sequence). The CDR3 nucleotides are TGTGCCAGCAGCTTGACAGGGACCGGGGAGCTGTTTTTT. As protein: CASSLTGTGELFF.

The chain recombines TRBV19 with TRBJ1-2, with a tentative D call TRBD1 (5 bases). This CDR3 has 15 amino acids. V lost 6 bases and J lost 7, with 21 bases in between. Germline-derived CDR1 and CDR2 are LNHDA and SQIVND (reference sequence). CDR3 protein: CASRSRGPQSGGYTF. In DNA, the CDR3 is TGTGCCAGTAGGTCTAGGGGCCCCCAGAGTGGTGGCTACACCTTC.

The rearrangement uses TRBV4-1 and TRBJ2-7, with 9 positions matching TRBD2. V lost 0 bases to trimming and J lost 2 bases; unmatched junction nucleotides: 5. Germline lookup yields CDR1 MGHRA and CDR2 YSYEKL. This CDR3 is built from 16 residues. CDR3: CASSQDLAGAPYEQYF. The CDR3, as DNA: TGCGCCAGCAGCCAAGATTTAGCGGGGGCCCCCTACGAGCAGTACTTC.

CDR3 residues: CASSFGSGRGRDTQYF. For the CDR3, the DNA is TGTGCCAGCAGTTTTGGTAGCGGGAGAGGCAGAGATACGCAGTATTTT. The chain employs TRBV28 and TRBJ2-3; TRBD2 matches at 9 bases. The germline CDR1 and CDR2 sequences are MDHEN and SYDVKM. CDR3 size: 16 residues. V lost 3 bases and J lost 5; bases outside the gene matches: 9.

The CDR3 DNA is TGTGCCAGCAGCCCATCCAGTAGCGGGGGGGCCCAGTTCTTC. This translates into CASSPSSSGGAQFF. The rearrangement joins TRBV4-2 to TRBJ2-1, with 11 bases identical to TRBD2. CDR3 length equals 14 residues. From germline, CDR1 is LGHNA and CDR2 YNFKEQ. V gave up 4 bases and J gave up 13 bases; unmatched junction bases: 9.

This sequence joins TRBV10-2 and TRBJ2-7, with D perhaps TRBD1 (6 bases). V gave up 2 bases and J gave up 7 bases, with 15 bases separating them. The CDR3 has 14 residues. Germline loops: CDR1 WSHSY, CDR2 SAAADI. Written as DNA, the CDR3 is TGCGCCAGCAGTGAGACCGGGACACCTCGGGAGCAGTACTTC. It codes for CASSETGTPREQYF.

The CDR3 reads CASSAGTGGGMEQYF. The CDR3 coding sequence is TGCGCCAGCAGCGCCGGGACAGGGGGTGGTATGGAGCAGTACTTC. The gene calls are TRBV5-1 and TRBJ2-7, with 11 bases aligning to TRBD1. The ends lost 4 bases at V and 7 bases at J; junction bases unmatched: 10. The CDR3 loop spans 15 amino acids. In germline, CDR1 is SGHRS, CDR2 YFSETQ.

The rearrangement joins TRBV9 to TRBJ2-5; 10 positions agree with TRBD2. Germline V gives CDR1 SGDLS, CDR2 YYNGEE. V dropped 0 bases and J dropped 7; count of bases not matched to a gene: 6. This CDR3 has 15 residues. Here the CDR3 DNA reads TGTGCCAGCAGCGTAGCGCTAGCGGGAGAGGGGACCCAGTACTTC. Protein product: CASSVALAGEGTQYF.

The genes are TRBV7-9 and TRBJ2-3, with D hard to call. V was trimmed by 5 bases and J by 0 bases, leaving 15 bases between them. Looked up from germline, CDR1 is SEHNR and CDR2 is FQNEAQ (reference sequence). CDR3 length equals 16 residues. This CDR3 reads CASSSDTSLSTDTQYF. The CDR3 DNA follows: TGTGCCAGCAGCAGTGATACATCGCTCAGCACAGATACGCAGTATTTT.

The CDR3 is CASSASGTGYGYTF. The DNA of the CDR3 is TGTGCCAGCAGTGCTTCCGGGACAGGGTACGGCTACACCTTC. This chain uses TRBV28 with TRBJ1-2; 9 bases line up with TRBD1. Germline V gene data show CDR1 as MDHEN and CDR2 as SYDVKM. With V trimmed by 5 bases and J by 8 bases, 9 bases remained unmatched. The CDR3 sequence is 14 residues long.

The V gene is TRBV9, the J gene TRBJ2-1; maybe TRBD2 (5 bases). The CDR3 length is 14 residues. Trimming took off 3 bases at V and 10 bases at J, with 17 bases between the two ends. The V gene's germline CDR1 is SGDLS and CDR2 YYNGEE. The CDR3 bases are TGTGCCAGCAGCGATTCCATACTAGGTGGGGAGCAGTTCTTC. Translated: CASSDSILGGEQFF.

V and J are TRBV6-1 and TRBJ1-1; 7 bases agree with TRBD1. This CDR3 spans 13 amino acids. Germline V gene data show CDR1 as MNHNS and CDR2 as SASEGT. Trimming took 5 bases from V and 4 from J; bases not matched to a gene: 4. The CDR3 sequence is CASSSQGGTEAFF. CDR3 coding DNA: TGTGCCAGCAGTTCCCAGGGGGGCACTGAAGCTTTCTTT.

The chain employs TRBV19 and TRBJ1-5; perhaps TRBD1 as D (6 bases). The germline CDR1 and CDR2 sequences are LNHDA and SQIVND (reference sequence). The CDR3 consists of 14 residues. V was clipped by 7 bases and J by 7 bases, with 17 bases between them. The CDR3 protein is CASTAQGTGQPQHF. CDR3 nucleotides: TGTGCCAGTACCGCACAGGGCACGGGGCAGCCCCAGCATTTT.

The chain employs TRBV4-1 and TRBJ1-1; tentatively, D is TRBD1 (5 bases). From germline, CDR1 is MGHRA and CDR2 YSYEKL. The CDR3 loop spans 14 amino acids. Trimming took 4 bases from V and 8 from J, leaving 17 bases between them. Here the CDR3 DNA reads TGCGCCAGCAGCCGAACCCAGACGAACAGGGAAGCTTTCTTT. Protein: CASSRTQTNREAFF.

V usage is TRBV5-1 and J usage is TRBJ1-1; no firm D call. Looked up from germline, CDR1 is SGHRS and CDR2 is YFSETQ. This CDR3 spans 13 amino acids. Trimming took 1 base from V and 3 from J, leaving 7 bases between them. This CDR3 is CASSLRSHTEAFF. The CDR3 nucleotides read TGCGCCAGCAGCTTGCGGTCGCACACTGAAGCTTTCTTT.

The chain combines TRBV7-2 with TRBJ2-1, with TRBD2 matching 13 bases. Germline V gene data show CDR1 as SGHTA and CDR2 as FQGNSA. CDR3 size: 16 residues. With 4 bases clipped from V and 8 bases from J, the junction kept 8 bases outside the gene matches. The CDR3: CASSSGLAGRVDEQFF. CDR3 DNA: TGTGCCAGCAGCTCGGGACTAGCGGGACGTGTCGATGAGCAGTTCTTC.

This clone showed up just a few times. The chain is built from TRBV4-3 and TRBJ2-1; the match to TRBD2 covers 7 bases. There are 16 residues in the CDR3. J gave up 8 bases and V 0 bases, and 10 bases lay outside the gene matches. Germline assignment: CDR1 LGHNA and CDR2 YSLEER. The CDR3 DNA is TGCGCCAGCAGCCAAGATTCGGGGGAGGGCCCCGATGAGCAGTTCTTC. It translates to CASSQDSGEGPDEQFF.

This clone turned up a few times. DNA of the CDR3: TGCGCCAGCAGCCAAGAGGGGGAGGGTACTGGGGCCAACGTCCTGACTTTC. Translation: CASSQEGEGTGANVLTF. The V call is TRBV4-3, the J call TRBJ2-6, with TRBD2 matching 7 bases. Looked up from germline, CDR1 is LGHNA and CDR2 is YSLEER. J lost 2 bases, V lost 0 bases, and 4 bases had no gene match. There are 17 residues in the CDR3.

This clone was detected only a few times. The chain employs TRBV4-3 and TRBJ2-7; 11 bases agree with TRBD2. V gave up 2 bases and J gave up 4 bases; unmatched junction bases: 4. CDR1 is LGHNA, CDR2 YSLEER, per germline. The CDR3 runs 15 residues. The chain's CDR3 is CASSQTLAGGYEQYF. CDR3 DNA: TGCGCCAGCAGCCAAACTCTAGCGGGAGGTTACGAGCAGTACTTC.

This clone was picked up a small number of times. Here the CDR3 reads CASSRDRGQAFF. CDR3 DNA sequence: TGTGCCAGCTCAAGAGACAGGGGGCAGGCTTTCTTT. V is TRBV18 and J is TRBJ1-1; 10 positions agree with TRBD1. The CDR3 is 12 residues long. Per the germline V gene, CDR1 is KGHSH and CDR2 is LQKENI. The V and J ends lost 5 bases and 11 bases, in that order; junction bases with no gene match: 5.

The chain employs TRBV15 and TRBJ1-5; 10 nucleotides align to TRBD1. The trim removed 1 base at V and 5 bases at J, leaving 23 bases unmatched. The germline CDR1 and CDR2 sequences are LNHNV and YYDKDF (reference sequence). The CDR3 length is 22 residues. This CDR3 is CATSRGFSYRDRGGGKDQPQHF. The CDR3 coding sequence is TGTGCCACCAGCAGAGGCTTTTCCTACCGGGACAGGGGAGGGGGCAAGGATCAGCCCCAGCATTTT.

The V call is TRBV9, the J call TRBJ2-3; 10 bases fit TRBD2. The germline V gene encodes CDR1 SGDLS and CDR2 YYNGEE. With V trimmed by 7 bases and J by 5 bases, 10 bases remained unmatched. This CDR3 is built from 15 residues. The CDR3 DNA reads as TGTGCCAGCGCCCAAAGCGGGGGGGCCGTAGATACGCAGTATTTT. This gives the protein CASAQSGGAVDTQYF.

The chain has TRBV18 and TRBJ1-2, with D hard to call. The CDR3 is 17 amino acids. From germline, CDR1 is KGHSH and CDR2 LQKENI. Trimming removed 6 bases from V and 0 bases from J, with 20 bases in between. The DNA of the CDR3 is TGTGCCAGCTCCCCTGAAGCGGCCTCCTTTACTAACTATGGCTACACCTTC. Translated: CASSPEAASFTNYGYTF.

The CDR3 reads CASSPDHKGYYGYTF. For the CDR3, the DNA is TGTGCCAGTAGTCCAGACCATAAGGGGTACTATGGCTACACCTTC. The chain has TRBV19 and TRBJ1-2, with TRBD1 as a possible D gene (5 bases). Germline V gene lookup returns CDR1 LNHDA and CDR2 SQIVND (reference sequence). This CDR3 contains 15 residues. Trimming shortened V by 5 bases and J by 3 bases, and 16 bases separated the two germline ends.

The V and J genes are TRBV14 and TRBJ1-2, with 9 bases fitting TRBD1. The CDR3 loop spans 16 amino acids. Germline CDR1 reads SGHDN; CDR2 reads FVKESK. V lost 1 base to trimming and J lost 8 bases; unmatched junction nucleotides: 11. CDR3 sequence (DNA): TGTGCCAGCAGCCAAGTAAAAGGACAGGGGATGAGGGGCTACACCTTC. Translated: CASSQVKGQGMRGYTF.

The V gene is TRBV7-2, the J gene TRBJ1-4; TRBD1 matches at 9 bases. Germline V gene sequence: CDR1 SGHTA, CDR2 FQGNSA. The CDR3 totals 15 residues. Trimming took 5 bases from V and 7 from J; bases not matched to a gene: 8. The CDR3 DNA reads TGTGCCAGCAGCCCCCCCGGGACAGGGAGTGAAAAACTGTTTTTT. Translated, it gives CASSPPGTGSEKLFF.